This T cell receptor beta chain was observed in a study of T cells in Graves' hyperthyroidism and ophthalmopathy. Study-level findings and limits: The authors' 13 V-J model separated ophthalmopathy from stable hyperthyroidism.

On this clonotype: Its antigen is currently unknown.

For the diagnoses, clinical symptoms, serum thyroxine and TRAb, thyroid ultrasound and orbital computed tomography were used. This CDR3 is 18 amino acids long. Germline-derived CDR1 and CDR2 are MDHEN and SYDVKM. V was pared by 5 bases and J by 5 bases, with 16 bases of the junction left unmatched. RNA transcripts provided the source from which TCR beta CDR3 regions were amplified. First-round RT-PCR of the TCR CDR3 relied on the HTBI primer set. From the multiplex PCR reads, TCRdb called clonotypes with MiXCR, one entry per CDR3 protein. Of some 510,000 distinct CDR3 sequences in the sample, around 20% were seen once.

The receptor was isolated from a man in his late teens or twenties with Graves' hyperthyroidism. The chain has TRBV28 and TRBJ2-7, with 12 nucleotides matching TRBD2. Sample: blood. The DNA of the CDR3 is TGTGCCAGCAGTCCCGCCGGACTAGCGGGGACCAAAGGGCACGAGCAGTACTTC. This translates into CASSPAGLAGTKGHEQYF.